The sequence of this T cell receptor beta chain was determined in a study of T cell responses to AZD1222 COVID-19 vaccine. CDR1 and CDR2 (germline): PRHDT, FYEKMQ (reference sequence). Trimming removed 5 bases at V and 6 bases at J, with 13 bases between. The CDR3 loop spans 14 amino acids. General study findings and limits: Dominant at 160-218 and 743-854, vaccine-associated CD4 TCRs also spanned spike. Sampling captured repertoires only after the peak T cell response. Two AZD1222 doses significantly raised spike-specific TCR breadth and depth over controls. Reports indicate that nearly half of spike-specific TCRs are directed at unmutated variant regions.

As concerns this clone: Its target is not known.

Some clones are missing from TCRdb's copy, which holds only in-frame ones; the method was immunoSEQ multiplex PCR. The sample carries over 60,000 clones, 88% recorded once. The specimen comprised peripheral blood, sampled 28 days after the second dose of the MenACWY control vaccine. The source is an adult who received the MenACWY meningococcal vaccine as a control. The chain joins TRBV13 to TRBJ1-4, with a weak D call TRBD1 (5 bases). CDR3 residues: CASSDTGGDEKLFF. In nucleotides, the CDR3 is TGTGCCAGCAGCGACACAGGCGGGGATGAAAAACTGTTTTTT.